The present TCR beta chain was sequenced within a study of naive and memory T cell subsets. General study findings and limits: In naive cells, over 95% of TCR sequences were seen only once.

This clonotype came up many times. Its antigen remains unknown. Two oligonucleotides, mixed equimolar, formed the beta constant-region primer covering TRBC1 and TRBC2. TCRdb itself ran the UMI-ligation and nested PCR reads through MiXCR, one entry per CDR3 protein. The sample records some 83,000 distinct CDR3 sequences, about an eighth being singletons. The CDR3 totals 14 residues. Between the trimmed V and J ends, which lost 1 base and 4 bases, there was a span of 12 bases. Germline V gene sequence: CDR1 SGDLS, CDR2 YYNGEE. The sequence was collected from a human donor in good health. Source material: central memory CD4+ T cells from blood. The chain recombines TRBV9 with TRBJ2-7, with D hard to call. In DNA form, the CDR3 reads TGTGCCAGCAGCGTATCGACCTACTCTTACGAGCAGTACTTC. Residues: CASSVSTYSYEQYF.